The T cell receptor (beta chain) described here comes from a study of blood T cell repertoires in COVID-19. Recruits, aged roughly 18 to 90 years, lived in roughly 22 US areas. Methods used by the authors: Counts of nucleated cells, estimated from reference gene primer amplification, were obtained. Method: immunoSEQ multiplex PCR; TCRdb's copy keeps in-frame clones and lacks some. That table supplies the V and J calls and clone size; D and trimming were determined from the DNA. Here the sample spans roughly 180,000 clones, nearly 80% being singletons. Germline CDR1 reads SGHRS; CDR2 reads YFSETQ. V lost 4 bases to trimming and J lost 8 bases; unmatched junction nucleotides: 5. The CDR3 length is 14 residues.

This sequence was found in a man aged 60 to 75 who had been exposed to COVID-19. The sample was PBMCs or T cells enriched from blood (not recorded which). The V gene is TRBV5-1, the J gene TRBJ1-6, with 8 bases lining up with TRBD1. CDR3: CASSQGQGYSPLHF. The CDR3 DNA follows: TGCGCCAGCAGCCAAGGACAGGGATATTCACCCCTCCACTTT. Based on the CDR3 plus reference TRBV5-1 and TRBJ1-6, the full variable domain is KAGVTQTPRYLIKTRGQQVTLSCSPISGHRSVSWYQQTPGQGLQFLFEYFSETQRNKGNFPGRFSGRQFSNSRSEMNVSTLELGDSALYLCASSQGQGYSPLHFGNGTRLTVT.